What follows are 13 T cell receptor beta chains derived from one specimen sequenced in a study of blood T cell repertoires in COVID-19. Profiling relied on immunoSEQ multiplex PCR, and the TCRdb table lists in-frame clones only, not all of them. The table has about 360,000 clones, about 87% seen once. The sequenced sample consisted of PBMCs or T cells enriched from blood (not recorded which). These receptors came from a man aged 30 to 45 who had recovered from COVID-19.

The CDR3 nucleotides read TGCGCCAGCGGGCCTGATGGCCCGGGAGGCTACACCTTC. It yields the protein CASGPDGPGGYTF. The rearrangement uses TRBV5-1 and TRBJ1-2; D not certain. The CDR3 runs to 13 residues. Trimming stripped 7 bases from V and 8 bases from J, with 18 bases between. The V gene's germline CDR1 is SGHRS and CDR2 YFSETQ.

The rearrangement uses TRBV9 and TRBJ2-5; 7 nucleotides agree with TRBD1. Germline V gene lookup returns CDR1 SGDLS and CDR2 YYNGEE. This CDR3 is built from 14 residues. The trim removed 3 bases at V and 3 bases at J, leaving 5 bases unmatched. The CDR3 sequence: CASSAWDSEETQYF. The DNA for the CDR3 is TGTGCCAGCAGCGCGTGGGACAGCGAAGAGACCCAGTACTTC.

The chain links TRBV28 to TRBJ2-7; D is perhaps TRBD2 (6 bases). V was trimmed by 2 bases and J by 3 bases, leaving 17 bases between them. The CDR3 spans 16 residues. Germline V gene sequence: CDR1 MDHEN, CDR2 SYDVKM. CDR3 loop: CASSLRWVGGGYEQYF. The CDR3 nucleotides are TGTGCCAGCAGTTTAAGGTGGGTCGGGGGAGGCTACGAGCAGTACTTC.

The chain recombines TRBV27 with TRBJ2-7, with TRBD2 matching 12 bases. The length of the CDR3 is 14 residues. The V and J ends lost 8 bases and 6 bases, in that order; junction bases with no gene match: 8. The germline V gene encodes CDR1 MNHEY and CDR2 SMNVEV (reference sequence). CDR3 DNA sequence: TGTGCCAGCTGGGGACTAGCGGGCGTTGGCGAGCAGTACTTC. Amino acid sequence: CASWGLAGVGEQYF.

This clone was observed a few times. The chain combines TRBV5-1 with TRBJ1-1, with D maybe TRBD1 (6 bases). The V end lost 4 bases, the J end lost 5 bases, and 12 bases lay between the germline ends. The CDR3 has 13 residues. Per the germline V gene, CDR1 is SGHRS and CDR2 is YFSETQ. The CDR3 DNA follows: TGCGCCAGCAGCATACTACAGGGAACTGAAGCTTTCTTT. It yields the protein CASSILQGTEAFF.

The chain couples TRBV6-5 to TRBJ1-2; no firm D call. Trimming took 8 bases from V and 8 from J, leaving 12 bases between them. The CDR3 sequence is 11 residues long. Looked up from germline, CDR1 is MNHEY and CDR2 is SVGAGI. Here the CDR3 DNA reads TGTGCCAGCGGGCAGGCGAAGGGCTACACCTTC. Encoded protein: CASGQAKGYTF.

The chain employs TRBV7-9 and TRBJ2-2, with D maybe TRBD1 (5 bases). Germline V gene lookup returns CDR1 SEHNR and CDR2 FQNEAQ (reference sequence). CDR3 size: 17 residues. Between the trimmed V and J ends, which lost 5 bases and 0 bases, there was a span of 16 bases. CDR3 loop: CASSHPRGAANTGELFF. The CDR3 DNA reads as TGTGCCAGCAGCCACCCCCGTGGGGCGGCGAACACCGGGGAGCTGTTTTTT.

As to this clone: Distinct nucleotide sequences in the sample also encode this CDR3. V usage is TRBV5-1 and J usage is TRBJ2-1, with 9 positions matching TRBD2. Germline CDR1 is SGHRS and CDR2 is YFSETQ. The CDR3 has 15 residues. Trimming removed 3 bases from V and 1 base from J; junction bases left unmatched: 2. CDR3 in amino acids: CASSSLAGSYNEQFF. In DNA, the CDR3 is TGCGCCAGCAGCTCACTAGCGGGTTCCTACAATGAGCAGTTCTTC.

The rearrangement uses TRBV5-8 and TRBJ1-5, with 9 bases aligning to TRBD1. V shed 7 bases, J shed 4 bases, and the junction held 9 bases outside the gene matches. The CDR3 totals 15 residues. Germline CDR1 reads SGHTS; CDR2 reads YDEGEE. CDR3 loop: CASRNPGTGNQPQHF. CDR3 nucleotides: TGTGCCAGCCGAAATCCCGGGACAGGGAATCAGCCCCAGCATTTT.

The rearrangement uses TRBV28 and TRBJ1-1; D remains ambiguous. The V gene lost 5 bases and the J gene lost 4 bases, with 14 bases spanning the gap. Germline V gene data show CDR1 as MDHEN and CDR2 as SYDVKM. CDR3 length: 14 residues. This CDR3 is CASSPRLRGTEAFF. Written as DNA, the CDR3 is TGTGCCAGCAGTCCACGCTTGCGTGGCACTGAAGCTTTCTTT.

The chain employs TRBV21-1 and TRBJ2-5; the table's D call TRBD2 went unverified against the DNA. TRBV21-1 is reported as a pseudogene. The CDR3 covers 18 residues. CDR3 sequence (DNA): TGTGCCAGCAGCTCAAGGACGGGATTTGAAAGGACTCTAGAGACCCAGTACTTC. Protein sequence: CASSSRTGFERTLETQYF.

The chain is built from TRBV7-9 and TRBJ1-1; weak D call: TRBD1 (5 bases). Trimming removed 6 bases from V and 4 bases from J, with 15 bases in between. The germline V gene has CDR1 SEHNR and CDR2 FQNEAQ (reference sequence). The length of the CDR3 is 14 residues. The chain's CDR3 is CASRPRDWGTEAFF. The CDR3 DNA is TGTGCCAGCAGACCCCGGGACTGGGGCACTGAAGCTTTCTTT.

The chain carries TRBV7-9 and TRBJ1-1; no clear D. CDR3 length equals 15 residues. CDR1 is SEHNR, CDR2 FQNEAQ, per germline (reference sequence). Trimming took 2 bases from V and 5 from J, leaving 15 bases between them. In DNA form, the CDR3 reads TGTGCCAGCAGCTTAACCGGAGTGCCGGGTACTGAAGCTTTCTTT. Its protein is CASSLTGVPGTEAFF.